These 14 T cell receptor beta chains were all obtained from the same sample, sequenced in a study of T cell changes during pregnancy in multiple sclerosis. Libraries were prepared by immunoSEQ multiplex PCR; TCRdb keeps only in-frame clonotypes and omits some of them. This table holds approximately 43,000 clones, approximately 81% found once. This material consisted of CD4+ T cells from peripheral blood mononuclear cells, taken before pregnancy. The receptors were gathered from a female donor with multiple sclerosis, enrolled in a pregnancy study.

CDR3: CASSRSSGGYNEQFF. Written as DNA, the CDR3 is TGTGCCAGCAGCCGTTCGAGCGGGGGTTACAATGAGCAGTTCTTC. The chain joins TRBV14 to TRBJ2-1; 8 positions match TRBD2. V was clipped by 4 bases and J by 4 bases; unmatched bases: 6. CDR3 length equals 15 residues. CDR1 is SGHDN and CDR2 is FVKESK in the germline V gene.

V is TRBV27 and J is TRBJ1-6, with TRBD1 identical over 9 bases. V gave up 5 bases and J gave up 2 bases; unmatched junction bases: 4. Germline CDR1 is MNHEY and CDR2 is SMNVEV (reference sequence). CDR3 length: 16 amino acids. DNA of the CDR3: TGTGCCAGCAGTCGGACAGGGGTTCCCTATAATTCACCCCTCCACTTT. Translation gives CASSRTGVPYNSPLHF.

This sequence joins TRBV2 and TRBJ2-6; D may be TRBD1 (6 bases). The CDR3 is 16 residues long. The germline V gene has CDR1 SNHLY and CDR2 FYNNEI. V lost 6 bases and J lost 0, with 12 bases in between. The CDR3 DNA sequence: TGTGCCAGCAGACGGGACAATTTCTCTGGGGCCAACGTCCTGACTTTC. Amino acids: CASRRDNFSGANVLTF.

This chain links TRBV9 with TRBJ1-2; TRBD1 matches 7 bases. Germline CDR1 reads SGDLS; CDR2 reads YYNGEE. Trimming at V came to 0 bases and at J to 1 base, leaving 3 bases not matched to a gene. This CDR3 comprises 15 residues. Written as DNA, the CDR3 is TGTGCCAGCAGCGTAGGGGGGACAGTTAACTATGGCTACACCTTC. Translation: CASSVGGTVNYGYTF.

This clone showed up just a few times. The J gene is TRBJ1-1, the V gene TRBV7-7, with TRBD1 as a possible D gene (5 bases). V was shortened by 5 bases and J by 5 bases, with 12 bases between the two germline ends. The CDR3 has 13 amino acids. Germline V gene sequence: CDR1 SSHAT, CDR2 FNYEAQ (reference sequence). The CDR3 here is CASSPGWGTEAFF. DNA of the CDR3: TGTGCCAGCAGCCCAGGGTGGGGAACTGAAGCTTTCTTT.

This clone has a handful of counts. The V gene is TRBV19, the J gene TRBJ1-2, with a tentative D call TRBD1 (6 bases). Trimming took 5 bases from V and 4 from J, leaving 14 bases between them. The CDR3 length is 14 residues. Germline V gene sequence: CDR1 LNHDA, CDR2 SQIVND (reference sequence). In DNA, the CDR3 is TGTGCCAGTAGTGCCGGACAGTCTATCTATGGCTACACCTTC. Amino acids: CASSAGQSIYGYTF.

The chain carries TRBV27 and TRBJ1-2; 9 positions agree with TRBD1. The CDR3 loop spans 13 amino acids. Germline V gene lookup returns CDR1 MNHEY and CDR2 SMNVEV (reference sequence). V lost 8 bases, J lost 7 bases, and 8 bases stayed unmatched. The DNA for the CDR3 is TGTGCCAGCCGACGGGACAGGGTCGCTGGCTACACCTTC. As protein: CASRRDRVAGYTF.

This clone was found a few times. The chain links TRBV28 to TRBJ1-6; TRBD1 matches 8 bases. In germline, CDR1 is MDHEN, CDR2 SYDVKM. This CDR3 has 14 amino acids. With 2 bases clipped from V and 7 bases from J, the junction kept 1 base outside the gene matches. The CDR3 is CASSLGDRNSPLHF. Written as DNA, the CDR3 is TGTGCCAGCAGTTTAGGGGACAGGAATTCACCCCTCCACTTT.

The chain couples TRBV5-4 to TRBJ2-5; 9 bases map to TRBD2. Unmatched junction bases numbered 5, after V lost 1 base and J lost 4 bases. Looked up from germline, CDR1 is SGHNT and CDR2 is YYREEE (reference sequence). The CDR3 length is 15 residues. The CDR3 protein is CASSLSAGGAETQYF. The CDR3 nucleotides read TGTGCCAGCAGCTTGTCGGCGGGGGGGGCAGAGACCCAGTACTTC.

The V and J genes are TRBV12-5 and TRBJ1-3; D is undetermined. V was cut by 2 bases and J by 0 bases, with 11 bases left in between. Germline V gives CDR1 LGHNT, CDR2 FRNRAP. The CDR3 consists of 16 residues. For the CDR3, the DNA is TGTGCTAGTGGTTTGTGGCGGCAGCTCTCTGGAAACACCATATATTTT. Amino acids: CASGLWRQLSGNTIYF.

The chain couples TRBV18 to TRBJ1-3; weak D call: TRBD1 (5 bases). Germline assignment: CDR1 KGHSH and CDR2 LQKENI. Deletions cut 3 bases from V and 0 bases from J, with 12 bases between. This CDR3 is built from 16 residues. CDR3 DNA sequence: TGTGCCAGCTCACCCACTCAGGGAAACTCTGGAAACACCATATATTTT. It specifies CASSPTQGNSGNTIYF.

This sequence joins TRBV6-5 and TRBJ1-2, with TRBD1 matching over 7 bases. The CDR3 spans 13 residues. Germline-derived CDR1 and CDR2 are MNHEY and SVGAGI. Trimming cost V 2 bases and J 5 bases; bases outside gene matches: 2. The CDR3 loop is CASSYGTEYGYTF. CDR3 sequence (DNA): TGTGCCAGCAGTTACGGGACAGAGTATGGCTACACCTTC.

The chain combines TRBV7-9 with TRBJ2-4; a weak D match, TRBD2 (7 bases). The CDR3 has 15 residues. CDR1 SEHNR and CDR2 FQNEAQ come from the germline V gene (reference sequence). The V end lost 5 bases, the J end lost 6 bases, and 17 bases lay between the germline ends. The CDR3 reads CASSLRGAGGNIQYF. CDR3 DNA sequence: TGTGCCAGCAGCCTTCGGGGGGCCGGGGGAAACATTCAGTACTTC.

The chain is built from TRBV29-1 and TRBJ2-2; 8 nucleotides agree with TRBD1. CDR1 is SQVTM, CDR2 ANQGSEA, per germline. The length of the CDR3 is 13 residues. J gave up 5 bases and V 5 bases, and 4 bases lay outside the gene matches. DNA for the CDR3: TGCAGCGTTTCAGGGGGCTTGACCGGGGAGCTGTTTTTT. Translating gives CSVSGGLTGELFF.